Shown below are 16 T cell receptor beta chains from a single sample sequenced in a study of CD8 T cells in Susac syndrome. Random hexamers primed reverse transcription of about 0.45 to 1 ug RNA. TCRdb passed the immunoSEQ multiplex PCR reads through MiXCR, listing each CDR3 protein once. The sample yields about 190,000 distinct CDR3 sequences, more than 85% seen once. The sample consisted of CD8+ T cells from PBMCs. The receptors come from a human donor with Susac syndrome.

This clonotype was recorded only once. An end of the junction differs from the germline gene, which may be a read error. The chain carries TRBV20-1 and TRBJ2-1; 7 nucleotides match TRBD2. Germline V gives CDR1 DFQATT, CDR2 SNEGSKA (reference sequence). This CDR3 has 13 residues. The CDR3 reads CSARGDYVYEQFF. CDR3 nucleotides: TGCAGTGCCAGAGGGGACTACGTCTATGAGCAGTTCTTC.

The rearrangement joins TRBV4-1 to TRBJ2-7; 9 positions match TRBD2. Germline CDR1 is MGHRA and CDR2 is YSYEKL. This CDR3 spans 15 amino acids. V lost 3 bases and J lost 2; bases outside the gene matches: 5. The CDR3 region is CASSHLSGSPYEQYF. CDR3 in DNA: TGCGCCAGCAGCCACCTTAGCGGGAGTCCCTACGAGCAGTACTTC.

This clonotype was recorded once. CDR3 sequence reads: CASSPTGGLYEQYF. In DNA, the CDR3 is TGTGCCAGCAGCCCCACAGGGGGCCTTTACGAGCAGTACTTC. V usage is TRBV7-8 and J usage is TRBJ2-7; 9 nucleotides align to TRBD1. In germline, CDR1 is SGHVS, CDR2 FQNEAQ. The CDR3 is made up of 14 amino acids. With 5 bases clipped from V and 4 bases from J, the junction kept 6 bases outside the gene matches.

The chain links TRBV15 to TRBJ2-3; 9 bases map to TRBD2. In germline, CDR1 is LNHNV, CDR2 YYDKDF (reference sequence). The CDR3 has 16 amino acids. Trimming cost V 4 bases and J 7 bases; bases outside gene matches: 12. DNA for the CDR3: TGTGCCACCAGCAATCGATTAGCGGGAGTTTCTAATACGCAGTATTTT. Translated: CATSNRLAGVSNTQYF.

The rearrangement links TRBV29-1 to TRBJ2-1; D tentatively reads TRBD1 or TRBD2 (7 bases each). Germline V gene lookup returns CDR1 SQVTM and CDR2 ANQGSEA. CDR3 length: 15 residues. V lost 5 bases, J lost 4 bases, and 18 bases lay in between. Here the CDR3 reads CSVQGGPLNYNEQFF. CDR3 coding DNA: TGCAGCGTTCAGGGGGGGCCCCTAAATTACAATGAGCAGTTCTTC.

The chain employs TRBV12-3 or TRBV12-4 and TRBJ2-5; possibly TRBD2 for D (6 bases). This CDR3 contains 13 residues. Trimming took off 6 bases at V and 3 bases at J, with 11 bases between the two ends. The CDR3 nucleotides read TGTGCCAGCAGAACGGGACTTGAAGAGACCCAGTACTTC. It is translated as CASRTGLEETQYF.

This CDR3 reads CASRAAVGGNNEQFF. The CDR3 nucleotides read TGTGCCAGTAGGGCAGCGGTTGGGGGGAACAATGAGCAGTTCTTC. The chain joins TRBV19 to TRBJ2-1, with a possible D match to TRBD2 (6 bases). The germline CDR1 and CDR2 sequences are LNHDA and SQIVND (reference sequence). Trimming left V 6 bases short and J 5 bases short, with 17 bases between. The CDR3 spans 15 residues.

V usage is TRBV20-1 and J usage is TRBJ1-2; weak D call: TRBD1 (6 bases). Trimming removed 0 bases from V and 4 bases from J, with 12 bases in between. The CDR3 extends over 14 amino acids. Germline assignment: CDR1 DFQATT and CDR2 SNEGSKA (reference sequence). The CDR3 loop is CSARDRQETYGYTF. DNA of the CDR3: TGCAGTGCTAGAGATAGACAGGAAACCTATGGCTACACCTTC.

This chain joins TRBV7-9 and TRBJ2-3; 10 positions match TRBD2. CDR3 length: 15 residues. Trimming took 5 bases from V and 5 from J; bases not matched to a gene: 7. Germline values: CDR1 SEHNR, CDR2 FQNEAQ (reference sequence). As DNA, the CDR3 is TGTGCCAGCAGCGAAGCGGGGGGGTTTCGAGATACGCAGTATTTT. It is translated as CASSEAGGFRDTQYF.

This clonotype was counted a single time. This sequence joins TRBV30 and TRBJ2-3; 9 nucleotides line up with TRBD2. The germline V gene has CDR1 GTSNPN and CDR2 SVGIG (reference sequence). V lost 2 bases to trimming and J lost 11 bases; unmatched junction nucleotides: 5. This CDR3 comprises 12 residues. CDR3 in DNA: TGTGCCTGGAGTCCCGGGACTAGCCTGCAGTATTTT. This gives the protein CAWSPGTSLQYF.

V and J are TRBV29-1 and TRBJ2-1; 7 nucleotides match TRBD1. Germline assignment: CDR1 SQVTM and CDR2 ANQGSEA. The CDR3 loop spans 15 amino acids. Trimming took 0 bases from V and 3 from J; bases not matched to a gene: 5. The CDR3 sequence: CSVEEPNRGYNEQFF. The CDR3 nucleotides read TGCAGCGTTGAAGAGCCAAACAGGGGCTACAATGAGCAGTTCTTC.

This chain uses TRBV9 with TRBJ1-4, with 9 bases aligning to TRBD1. The CDR3 totals 14 residues. The J segment lost 7 bases and the V segment lost 5 bases, leaving 6 bases of the junction unmatched. From germline, CDR1 is SGDLS and CDR2 YYNGEE. DNA of the CDR3: TGTGCCAGCAGTCCCGGGACAGGGACTGAAAAACTGTTTTTT. Translation gives CASSPGTGTEKLFF.

The chain carries TRBV6-2 or TRBV6-3 and TRBJ2-5, with D possibly TRBD2 on 6 matching bases. CDR1 is MNHEY and CDR2 is SVGEGT in the germline V gene. The CDR3 is 12 amino acids. V lost 2 bases and J lost 7, with 8 bases in between. The CDR3 sequence: CASSYPEGTQYF. Here the CDR3 DNA reads TGTGCCAGCAGTTACCCGGAGGGGACCCAGTACTTC.

The chain recombines TRBV10-2 with TRBJ2-3; no firm D call. The length of the CDR3 is 11 residues. The V gene lost 1 base and the J gene lost 6 bases, with 2 bases spanning the gap. Germline V CDR1 and CDR2: WSHSY, SAAADI. The CDR3 loop is CASSEWDTQYF. CDR3 nucleotides: TGCGCCAGCAGTGAGTGGGATACGCAGTATTTT.

The chain carries TRBV2 and TRBJ2-7; D uncertain. Trimming pared 7 bases from V and 2 bases from J, leaving 18 bases between. The germline gives CDR1 SNHLY, CDR2 FYNNEI. This CDR3 has 15 amino acids. Here the CDR3 DNA reads TGTGCCAGCACCAGACAACTGTCAAGGCCCTACGAGCAGTACTTC. Translated, it gives CASTRQLSRPYEQYF.

The chain employs TRBV19 and TRBJ2-5; the match to TRBD2 covers 10 bases. The V segment lost 7 bases and the J segment 4 bases; nucleotides outside the gene matches: 3. The CDR3 extends over 13 amino acids. CDR1 is LNHDA, CDR2 SQIVND, per germline (reference sequence). CDR3 nucleotide sequence: TGTGCCAGTACATCTAGCGGGAGAGAGACCCAGTACTTC. Translating gives CASTSSGRETQYF.